The text below deals with one TCR beta chain. There is no known antigen for this receptor. The sample holds no much larger clone one base away, and base qualities are not on file. Library prep was done by the immunoSEQ multiplex PCR assay. The original methods were these. A statistical classification framework was developed to diagnose cytomegalovirus status using the catalog of TCR beta chain sequences. TCRdb took over this immuneACCESS table, retaining in-frame rearrangements with V and J assigned. Such tables are incomplete; in checked studies, under half of the missing clones stem from an unresolved V gene, and the remainder is unexplained. For V, J and clone size, that table is used; D and trimming come from the DNA. For this sample there are 110,000 to 150,000 clones; less than 95% appear just once. Over 1.5% of the sample is taken by the ten largest. The source of the sample is a study of cytomegalovirus exposure and HLA in healthy donors (TCRdb year 2017). About the investigation overall: According to a later analysis, one platform produced both the 110 or so validation repertoires and the 666 repertoires of the first cohort. The study aimed to test whether cataloging public T cell receptors could reveal signatures of past pathogen exposure. Besides the first cohort of 666 subjects, a separate validation cohort made up of 120 or so different subjects was used. To predict cytomegalovirus infection status, the study brought together high-throughput TCR immunosequencing, statistical association of individual TCRs with disease status, and machine learning. The study at large found these results: The study listed approximately 160 TCR beta chains as associated with cytomegalovirus. All 120 or so repertoires were used to score co-occurrence in the validation cohort in a later analysis, because that analysis had no HLA typing for the cohort. Most TCR sequences were seen in very few donors, while some public TCRs were found in many individuals. The classifier was reported to diagnose cytomegalovirus status with high specificity and sensitivity in both the original and validation cohorts. It was suggested by the authors that the approach could potentially be generalized to other disease states and immunological phenotypes. A few of the identified cytomegalovirus-associated TCR beta chains were confirmed in vitro to be specific for cytomegalovirus antigens. Of the cluster scores, approximately 95% were above 0 in a later analysis, which found that TCRs clustered in the first cohort also tended to co-occur in the approximately 110 validation repertoires.

Its CDR3 holds 15 amino acids, cysteine through phenylalanine. Left in the record is the CDR3 DNA by itself, 45 bases read in frame from the first base. V trim: 1 base; J trim: 1 base; unmatched bases: 4. Looking up the germline V gene (reference sequence) yields CDR1 LNHDA and CDR2 SQIVND. The donors belonged to the validation cohort of roughly 120 subjects, which was separate from the roughly 700-subject first cohort. This chain is built from TRBV19 and TRBJ2-7; 7 central nucleotides agree with TRBD1. This clonotype was obtained from a man aged 18 to 29 in good health and CMV-seropositive. Sequencing used PBMCs. The sequence in DNA is TGTGCCAGTAGTATAGGACAGGGATTTTCCTACGAGCAGTACTTC. This encodes CASSIGQGFSYEQYF.